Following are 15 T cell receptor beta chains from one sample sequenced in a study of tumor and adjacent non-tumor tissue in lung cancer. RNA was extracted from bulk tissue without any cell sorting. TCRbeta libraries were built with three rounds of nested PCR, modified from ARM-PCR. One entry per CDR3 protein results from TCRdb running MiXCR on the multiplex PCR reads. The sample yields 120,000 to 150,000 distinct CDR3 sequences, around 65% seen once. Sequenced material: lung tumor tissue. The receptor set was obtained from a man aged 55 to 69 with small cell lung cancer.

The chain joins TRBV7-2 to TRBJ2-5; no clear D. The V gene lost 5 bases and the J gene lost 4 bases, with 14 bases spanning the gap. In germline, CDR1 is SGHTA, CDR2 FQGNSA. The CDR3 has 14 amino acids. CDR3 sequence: CASSRRDPRETQYF. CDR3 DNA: TGTGCCAGCAGCCGCCGTGACCCCCGAGAGACCCAGTACTTC.

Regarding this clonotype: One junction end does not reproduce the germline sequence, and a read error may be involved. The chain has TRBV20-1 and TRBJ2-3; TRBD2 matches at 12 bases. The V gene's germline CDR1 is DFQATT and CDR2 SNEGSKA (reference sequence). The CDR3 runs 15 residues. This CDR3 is CSASRTSGNTNTPYF. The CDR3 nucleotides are TGCAGTGCTTCCCGGACTAGCGGGAACACAAATACGCCGTATTTT.

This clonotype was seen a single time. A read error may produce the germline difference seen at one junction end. CDR3 sequence (DNA): TGTACGAGCAGTTTATTCGGGACGGGGGATGAACAGTTCTTC. It yields the protein CTSSLFGTGDEQFF. The chain joins TRBV12-3 or TRBV12-4 to TRBJ2-1; a weak D match, TRBD2 (6 bases). The CDR3 has 14 residues.

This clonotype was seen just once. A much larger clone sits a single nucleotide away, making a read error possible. The CDR3 loop reads CSARAPGGPTDAQYF. CDR3 DNA sequence: TGCAGTGCCAGGGCGCCGGGAGGGCCCACAGATGCGCAGTATTTT. V and J are TRBV20-1 and TRBJ2-3; 8 nucleotides agree with TRBD2. This CDR3 spans 15 amino acids. CDR1 is DFQATT, CDR2 SNEGSKA, per germline (reference sequence).

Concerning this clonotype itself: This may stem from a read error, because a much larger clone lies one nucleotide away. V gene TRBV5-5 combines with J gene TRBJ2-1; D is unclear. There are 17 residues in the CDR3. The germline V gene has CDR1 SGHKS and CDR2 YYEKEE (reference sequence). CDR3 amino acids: CASSPRTTSLSNNKQFF. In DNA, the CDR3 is TGTGCCAGCAGCCCCCGGACGACTTCCCTCTCGAACAATAAGCAGTTCTTC.

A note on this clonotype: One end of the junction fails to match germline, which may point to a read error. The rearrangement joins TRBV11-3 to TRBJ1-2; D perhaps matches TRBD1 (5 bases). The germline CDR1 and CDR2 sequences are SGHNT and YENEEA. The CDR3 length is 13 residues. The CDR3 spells CTSSPRDRGNYTF. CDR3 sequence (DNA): TGTACCAGCAGCCCAAGGGATAGGGGCAACTACACCTTC.

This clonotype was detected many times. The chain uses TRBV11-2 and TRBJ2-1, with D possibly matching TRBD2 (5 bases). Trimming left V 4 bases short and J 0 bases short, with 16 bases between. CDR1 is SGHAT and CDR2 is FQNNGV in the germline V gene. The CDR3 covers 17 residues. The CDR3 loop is CASSSSFVGSSYNEQFF. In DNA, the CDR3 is TGTGCCAGCAGCTCGTCGTTTGTGGGGAGCTCCTACAATGAGCAGTTCTTC.

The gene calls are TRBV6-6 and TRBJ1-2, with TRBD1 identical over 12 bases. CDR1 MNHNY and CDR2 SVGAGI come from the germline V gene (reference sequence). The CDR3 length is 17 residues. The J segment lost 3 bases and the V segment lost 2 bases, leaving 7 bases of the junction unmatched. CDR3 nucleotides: TGTGCCAGCAGTTACGGGACAGGGGGCCTGGATGACTATGGCTACACCTTC. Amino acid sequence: CASSYGTGGLDDYGYTF.

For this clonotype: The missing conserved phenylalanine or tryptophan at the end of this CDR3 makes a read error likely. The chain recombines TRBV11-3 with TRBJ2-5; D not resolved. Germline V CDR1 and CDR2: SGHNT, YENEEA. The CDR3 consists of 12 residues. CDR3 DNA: TGCGCCAGCAGCCGCTCTGCAGTGACCCAGTACTAC. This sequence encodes CASSRSAVTQYY.

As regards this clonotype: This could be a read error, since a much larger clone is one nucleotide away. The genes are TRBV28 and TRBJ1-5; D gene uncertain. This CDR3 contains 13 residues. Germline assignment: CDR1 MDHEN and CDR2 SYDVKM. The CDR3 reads CANSFVGHQPQHF. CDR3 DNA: TGTGCCAACAGTTTTGTAGGGCATCAGCCCCAGCATTTT. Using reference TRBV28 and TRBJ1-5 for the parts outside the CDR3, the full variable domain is DVKVTQSSRYLVKRTGEKVFLECVQDMDHENMFWYRQDPGLGLRLIYFSYDVKMKEKGDIPEGYSVSREKKERFSLILESASTNQTSMYLCANSFVGHQPQHFGDGTRLSIL.

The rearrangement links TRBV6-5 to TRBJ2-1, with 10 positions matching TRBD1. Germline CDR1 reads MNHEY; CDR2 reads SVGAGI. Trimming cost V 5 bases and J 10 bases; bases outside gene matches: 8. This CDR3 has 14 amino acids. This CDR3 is CASSGRDRGWEQFF. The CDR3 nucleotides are TGTGCCAGCAGTGGAAGGGACAGGGGATGGGAGCAGTTCTTC.

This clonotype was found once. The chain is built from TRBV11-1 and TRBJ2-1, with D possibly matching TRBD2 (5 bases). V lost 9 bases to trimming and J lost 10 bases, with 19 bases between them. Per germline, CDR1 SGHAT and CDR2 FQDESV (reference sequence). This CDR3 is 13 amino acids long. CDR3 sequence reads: CASSPDRRREQFF. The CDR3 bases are TGTGCCAGTAGCCCGGACCGGAGGCGAGAGCAGTTCTTC.

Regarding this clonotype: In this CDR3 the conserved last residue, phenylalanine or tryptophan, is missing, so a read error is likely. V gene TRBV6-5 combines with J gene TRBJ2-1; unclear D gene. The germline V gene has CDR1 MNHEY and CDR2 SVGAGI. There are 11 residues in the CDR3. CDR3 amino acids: CDSSRENEQFS. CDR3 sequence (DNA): TGTGACAGCAGTCGCGAAAATGAGCAGTTCTCC.

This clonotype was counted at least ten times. The CDR3 nucleotides are TGTGCCAGCAGTGGTGCGGCGGGACGTAACAATCAGCCCCAGCATTTT. It specifies CASSGAAGRNNQPQHF. The chain is built from TRBV6-5 and TRBJ1-5, with D possibly being TRBD1 (5 bases). The ends were cut back, 5 bases at V and 3 bases at J, with 17 bases in the middle. The CDR3 has 16 amino acids. Germline CDR1 and CDR2: MNHEY and SVGAGI.

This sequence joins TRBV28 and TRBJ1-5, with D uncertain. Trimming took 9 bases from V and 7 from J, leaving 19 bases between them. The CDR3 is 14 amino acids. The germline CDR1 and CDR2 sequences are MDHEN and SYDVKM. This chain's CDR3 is CASRVPGSGQPQHF. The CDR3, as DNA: TGTGCCAGTAGGGTCCCGGGGTCGGGACAGCCCCAGCATTTT.